These T cell receptor beta chains were read from a single sample in a study of control samples from healthy donors and cancer patients. The assay was immunoSEQ multiplex PCR, and TCRdb's table has in-frame clones only and misses some. This sample yields fewer than 120,000 clones, of which roughly 88% are seen a single time; roughly 3.5% belongs to the top ten. Sequenced sample: PBMCs. The receptor set was obtained from a woman aged 55-70 years with lung cancer. Both conserved end residues are part of each CDR3. A D gene is named only where the DNA matches it firmly. Clone size is not always given. Where it is, it says once, few, many or a class for expanded clones.

J gene	clone size	D gene	V gene	CDR3 DNA	CDR3 protein
TRBJ2-5	.	TRBD2	TRBV3-1/TRBV3-2	TGTGCCAGCAGGCTACTAGCGGGAGAAGAGACCCAGTACTTC	CASRLLAGEETQYF
TRBJ2-3	.	TRBD1	TRBV10-1	TGCGCCACTCTAACCGTCCGGGACAGGAAGACAGATACGCAGTATTTT	CATLTVRDRKTDTQYF
TRBJ2-7	.	.	TRBV7-9	TGTGCCAGCAGCCGGGACTCTTTCTACGAGCAGTACTTC	CASSRDSFYEQYF
TRBJ1-1	.	TRBD1	TRBV12-3/TRBV12-4	TGTGCCAGCACCCCGACAGGGTCTGAAGCTTTCTTT	CASTPTGSEAFF
TRBJ2-2	.	.	TRBV2	TGTGCCAGCAGTGAAACCCTTACTAGTTCCGGGGAGCTGTTTTTT	CASSETLTSSGELFF
TRBJ2-3	.	TRBD1	TRBV3-1/TRBV3-2	TGTGCCAGCAGCCTAGACAGGGTGACAGATACGCAGTATTTT	CASSLDRVTDTQYF
TRBJ1-4	.	.	TRBV4-3	TGCGCCAGCAGCCAAGATAGGTTTGCAACTAATGAAAAACTGTTTTTT	CASSQDRFATNEKLFF
TRBJ1-2	.	TRBD1	TRBV6-5	TGTGCCAGCAGTTATGGGCCAGGGGGCTATGGCTACACCTTC	CASSYGPGGYGYTF
TRBJ2-7	.	TRBD1	TRBV7-2	TGTGCCAGCAGCCCGGACAGGAGTTCCTACGAGCAGTACTTC	CASSPDRSSYEQYF
TRBJ1-4	.	.	TRBV2	TGTGCCAGCAGTGATTCCGCGGACAGTGGGAAAAAACTGTTTTTT	CASSDSADSGKKLFF
TRBJ2-1	.	TRBD2	TRBV10-3	TGTGCCATCAGTCCTAGCGGGGGTAATGAGCAGTTCTTC	CAISPSGGNEQFF
TRBJ1-1	once	.	TRBV6-1	TGTGCCAGCAGTGAAGACTGGGTCGGACCTGAAGCTTTCTTT	CASSEDWVGPEAFF
TRBJ1-6	.	TRBD1	TRBV9	TGTGCCAGCAGCAAGGACAGGGAGTGGAGGTTAGATTCACCCCTCCACTTT	CASSKDREWRLDSPLHF
TRBJ2-1	.	TRBD1	TRBV24-1	TGTGCCACCAGTCCCCAGGGGACAGGGTCGGATGAGCAGTTCTTC	CATSPQGTGSDEQFF
TRBJ1-3	.	.	TRBV4-2	TGTGCCAGCAGCCAGGCGTGGGGGGGTGACCTTGGAAACACCATATATTTT	CASSQAWGGDLGNTIYF
TRBJ1-1	.	TRBD1	TRBV5-4	TGTGCCAGCAGGGGTGGGACAGGGGTTGGCACTGAAGCTTTCTTT	CASRGGTGVGTEAFF
TRBJ1-4	once	TRBD1	TRBV5-1	TGCGCCAGCAGCCAGACAGGGGGAATTGCAACTAATGAAAAACTGTTTTTT	CASSQTGGIATNEKLFF
TRBJ2-7	.	TRBD1	TRBV6-1	TGTGCCAGCAGTGAACAAGGACAGGGGGCCGGGTACGAGCAGTACTTC	CASSEQGQGAGYEQYF
TRBJ2-7	.	TRBD1	TRBV25-1	TGTGCCAGCAGGGTAAACAGGGGGCCAGCAGCCTACGAGCAGTACTTC	CASRVNRGPAAYEQYF
TRBJ1-4	.	.	TRBV2	TGTGCCAGCAGTGGACAGTTTAATGAAAAACTGTTTTTT	CASSGQFNEKLFF
TRBJ1-2	.	TRBD1	TRBV7-7	TGTGCTAGCAGCCCACTTGAGGGACAGGGAGAGGACACAACCTATGGCTACACCTTC	CASSPLEGQGEDTTYGYTF
TRBJ1-4	.	.	TRBV27	TGTGCCAGCGGTAACTATGAAAAACTGTTTTTT	CASGNYEKLFF
TRBJ1-2	.	TRBD1	TRBV27	TGTGCCAGCAGTTTATCGATGACAGGGACCTGGGACTATGGCTACACCTTC	CASSLSMTGTWDYGYTF
TRBJ2-1	.	.	TRBV3-1/TRBV3-2	TGTGCCAGCAGCCAAGCTGTAGGCGGATACAATGAGCAGTTCTTC	CASSQAVGGYNEQFF
TRBJ2-2	.	TRBD2	TRBV5-1	TGCGCCAGCAGCCCCGGGGTAGCGGGAGTGGGCACCGGGGAGCTGTTTTTT	CASSPGVAGVGTGELFF
TRBJ1-2	.	.	TRBV19	TGTGCCAGTAGTATAGGGCAGGGTATTGTAAGCTATGGCTACACCTTC	CASSIGQGIVSYGYTF
TRBJ2-7	.	TRBD2	TRBV18	TGTGCCAGCTCACCGCCCAGCGGAGCGGGGGGCTCCTACGAGCAGTACTTC	CASSPPSGAGGSYEQYF
TRBJ2-1	.	.	TRBV15	TGTGCCACCAGCAGACGTTTGATCGGGCAGGGTGGCGATGAGCAGTTCTTC	CATSRRLIGQGGDEQFF
TRBJ2-7	.	TRBD2	TRBV30	TGTGCCTGGACTAGCGGATACGAGCAGTACTTC	CAWTSGYEQYF
TRBJ2-1	once	TRBD2	TRBV9	TGTGCCAGCAGCGTCTCCGGGACTAGCCTATACAATGAGCAGTTCTTC	CASSVSGTSLYNEQFF
TRBJ1-2	.	.	TRBV30	TGTGCCTGGAGTATCTGGGTCAACTATGGCTACACCTTC	CAWSIWVNYGYTF
TRBJ1-4	.	.	TRBV5-4	TGTGCCAGCAGCGATCCCGGGTCGGCTAATGAAAAACTGTTTTTT	CASSDPGSANEKLFF
TRBJ1-1	.	.	TRBV5-1	TGCGCCAGCAGCTTGGTTGGGGGCCGTCTCGCTGAAGCTTTCTTT	CASSLVGGRLAEAFF
TRBJ1-2	.	.	TRBV23-1	TGCGCCAGCAGTCAGCCTCCCCGGCCGTATGGCTATGGCTACACCTTC	CASSQPPRPYGYGYTF